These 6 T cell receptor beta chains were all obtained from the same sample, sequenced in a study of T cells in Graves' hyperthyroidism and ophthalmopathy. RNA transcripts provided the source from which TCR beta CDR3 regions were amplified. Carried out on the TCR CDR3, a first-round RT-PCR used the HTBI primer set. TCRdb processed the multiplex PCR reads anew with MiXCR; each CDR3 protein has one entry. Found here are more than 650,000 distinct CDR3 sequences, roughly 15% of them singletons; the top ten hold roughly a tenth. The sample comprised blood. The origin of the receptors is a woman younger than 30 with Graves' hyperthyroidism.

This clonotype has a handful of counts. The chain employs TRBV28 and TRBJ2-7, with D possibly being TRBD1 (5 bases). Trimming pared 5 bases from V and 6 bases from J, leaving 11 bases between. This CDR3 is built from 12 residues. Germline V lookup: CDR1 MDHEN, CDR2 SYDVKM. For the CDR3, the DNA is TGTGCCAGCAGTCCAGGGATAGGCGAGCAGTACTTC. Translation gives CASSPGIGEQYF. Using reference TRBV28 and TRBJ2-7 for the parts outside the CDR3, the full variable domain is DVKVTQSSRYLVKRTGEKVFLECVQDMDHENMFWYRQDPGLGLRLIYFSYDVKMKEKGDIPEGYSVSREKKERFSLILESASTNQTSMYLCASSPGIGEQYFGPGTRLTVT.

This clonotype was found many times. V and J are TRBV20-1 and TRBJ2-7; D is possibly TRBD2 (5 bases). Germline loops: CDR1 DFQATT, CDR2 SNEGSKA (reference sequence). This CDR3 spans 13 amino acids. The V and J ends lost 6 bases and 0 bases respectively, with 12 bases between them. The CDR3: CSAAPGYSYEQYF. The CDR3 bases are TGCAGTGCAGCCCCGGGGTACTCCTACGAGCAGTACTTC.

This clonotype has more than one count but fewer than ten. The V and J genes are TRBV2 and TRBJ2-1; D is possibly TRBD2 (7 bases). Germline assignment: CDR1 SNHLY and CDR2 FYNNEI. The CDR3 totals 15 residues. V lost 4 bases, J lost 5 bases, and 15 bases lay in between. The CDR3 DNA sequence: TGTGCCAGCAGTGGAGGGGGGGAGGGCCACAATGAGCAGTTCTTC. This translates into CASSGGGEGHNEQFF.

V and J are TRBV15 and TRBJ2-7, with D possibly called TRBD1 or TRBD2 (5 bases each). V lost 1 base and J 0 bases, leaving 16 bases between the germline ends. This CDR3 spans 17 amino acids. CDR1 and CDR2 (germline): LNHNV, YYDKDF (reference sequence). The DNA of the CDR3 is TGTGCCACCAGCAGAGTACGGGACCGCCCTTTCTCCTACGAGCAGTACTTC. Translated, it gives CATSRVRDRPFSYEQYF.

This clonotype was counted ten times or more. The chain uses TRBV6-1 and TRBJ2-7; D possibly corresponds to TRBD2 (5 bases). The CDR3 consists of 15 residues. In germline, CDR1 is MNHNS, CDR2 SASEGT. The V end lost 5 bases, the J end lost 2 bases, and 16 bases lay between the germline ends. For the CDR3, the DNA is TGTGCCAGCAGTCTAAACCGCGAGCGGACCTACGAGCAGTACTTC. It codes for CASSLNRERTYEQYF.

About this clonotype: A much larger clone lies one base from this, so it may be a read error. CDR3 sequence (DNA): TGTGCCAGCAGTACAGATCCGGGACGGGTGGGGAAACTGTTTTTT. It codes for CASSTDPGRVGKLFF. This sequence joins TRBV6-2 or TRBV6-3 and TRBJ1-4; TRBD1 might be the D (5 bases). This CDR3 spans 15 amino acids. V lost 5 bases to trimming and J lost 11 bases, with 21 bases between them. Germline values: CDR1 MNHEY, CDR2 SVGEGT.